The 21 T cell receptor beta chains listed next were all sequenced from one sample in a study of blood T cell repertoires in COVID-19. Only in-frame clones appear in the TCRdb table, and some are missing; sequencing was by immunoSEQ multiplex PCR. Here the sample spans 120,000 or so clones, over 75% being singletons. Sequenced sample: peripheral blood. The receptors derive from an elderly man with active or convalescent COVID-19.

The table lists this clone with a few counts. This chain uses TRBV29-1 with TRBJ2-7; 13 nucleotides align to TRBD2. The V gene's germline CDR1 is SQVTM and CDR2 ANQGSEA. This CDR3 spans 20 amino acids. The V segment lost 4 bases and the J segment 0 bases; nucleotides outside the gene matches: 18. The CDR3 sequence is CSVVLFRGLAGLSGSYEQYF. The CDR3 DNA follows: TGCAGCGTTGTCTTATTCAGGGGACTAGCGGGACTAAGCGGCTCCTACGAGCAGTACTTC.

This sequence joins TRBV7-2 and TRBJ2-2, with TRBD1 identical over 9 bases. The CDR3 consists of 15 residues. The germline gives CDR1 SGHTA, CDR2 FQGNSA. With V trimmed by 6 bases and J by 0 bases, 2 bases remained unmatched. The CDR3 DNA reads TGTGCCAGCAGACAGGGGGCAGCGAACACCGGGGAGCTGTTTTTT. Translation: CASRQGAANTGELFF. Drawing the rest from reference TRBV7-2 and TRBJ2-2, the complete variable domain is GAGVSQSPSNKVTEKGKDVELRCDPISGHTALYWYRQSLGQGLEFLIYFQGNSAPDKSGLPSDRFSAERTGGSVSTLTIQRTQQEDSAVYLCASRQGAANTGELFFGEGSRLTVL.

The chain combines TRBV27 with TRBJ1-5; D is perhaps TRBD1 (5 bases). The CDR3 length is 15 residues. The V end lost 3 bases, the J end lost 4 bases, and 13 bases lay between the germline ends. In germline, CDR1 is MNHEY, CDR2 SMNVEV (reference sequence). This CDR3 is CASSFSDRKNQPQHF. CDR3 sequence (DNA): TGTGCCAGCAGTTTCTCCGACAGAAAAAATCAGCCCCAGCATTTT.

The chain is built from TRBV3-1 (or the pseudogene TRBV3-2) and TRBJ1-6; the D gene is possibly TRBD1 (5 bases). V lost 5 bases and J lost 3, with 20 bases in between. CDR3 length equals 18 residues. Germline V gene sequence: CDR1 LGHDT, CDR2 YNNKEL (reference sequence). The CDR3 loop reads CASSFLNTRGYYNSPLHF. CDR3 DNA sequence: TGTGCCAGCAGCTTCCTGAATACTCGGGGGTACTATAATTCACCCCTCCACTTT.

CDR3 DNA: TGTGCCAGCAGCTTAGTGAGAGGAACCTATATTAGCTCCTACGAGCAGTACTTC. This gives the protein CASSLVRGTYISSYEQYF. This chain links TRBV7-8 with TRBJ2-7; the D is unclear. This CDR3 is 18 amino acids long. Germline CDR1 is SGHVS and CDR2 is FQNEAQ. V was clipped by 1 base and J by 0 bases, with 19 bases between them.

The gene calls are TRBV4-1 and TRBJ1-3, with unresolved D. Germline assignment: CDR1 MGHRA and CDR2 YSYEKL. Trimming took off 0 bases at V and 0 bases at J, with 9 bases between the two ends. There are 16 residues in the CDR3. The CDR3 DNA is TGCGCCAGCAGCCAAGACCCTGGCAGCTCTGGAAACACCATATATTTT. Translated, it gives CASSQDPGSSGNTIYF.

This chain links TRBV6-1 with TRBJ1-2; TRBD1 agrees at 7 bases. This CDR3 spans 15 amino acids. CDR1 and CDR2 (germline): MNHNS, SASEGT. Trimming removed 2 bases from V and 4 bases from J; junction bases left unmatched: 7. In DNA form, the CDR3 reads TGTGCCAGCAGTGAAAGGCAGGGGACAGCCTATGGCTACACCTTC. As protein: CASSERQGTAYGYTF.

This chain connects TRBV5-1 to TRBJ2-5; perhaps TRBD2 as D (7 bases). V shed 0 bases and J shed 8 bases, with 17 bases lying between them. Germline CDR1 reads SGHRS; CDR2 reads YFSETQ. This CDR3 is 15 amino acids long. The CDR3 DNA reads TGCGCCAGCAGCTTGGATGGCGGGGGCCACACAACCCAGTACTTC. Translation: CASSLDGGGHTTQYF.

The genes are TRBV18 and TRBJ2-5; 7 bases match TRBD1. Germline V gives CDR1 KGHSH, CDR2 LQKENI. CDR3 length: 14 amino acids. V lost 5 bases to trimming and J lost 3 bases; unmatched junction nucleotides: 6. DNA of the CDR3: TGTGCCAGCTCAAGCACCGGGACAGAAGAGACCCAGTACTTC. As protein: CASSSTGTEETQYF.

The gene calls are TRBV4-3 and TRBJ2-7, with 7 positions matching TRBD2. V lost 3 bases, J lost 0 bases, and 5 bases stayed unmatched. The CDR3 extends over 15 amino acids. Germline V gives CDR1 LGHNA, CDR2 YSLEER. This CDR3 is CASSQTASGSYEQYF. Here the CDR3 DNA reads TGCGCCAGCAGCCAGACGGCTAGCGGCTCCTACGAGCAGTACTTC.

The CDR3 DNA reads as TGTGCCACCAGCAGGACGGGAGCCGGGGCCAACGTCCTGACTTTC. The encoded protein is CATSRTGAGANVLTF. V usage is TRBV15 and J usage is TRBJ2-6; the D gene is possibly TRBD2 (6 bases). The CDR3 is 15 amino acids. V lost 3 bases, J lost 4 bases, and 10 bases lay in between. Germline V gives CDR1 LNHNV, CDR2 YYDKDF (reference sequence).

V gene TRBV6-5 combines with J gene TRBJ1-2, with 7 bases aligning to TRBD1. Germline CDR1 reads MNHEY; CDR2 reads SVGAGI. V lost 4 bases, J lost 0 bases, and 5 bases stayed unmatched. This CDR3 contains 15 residues. CDR3 in DNA: TGTGCCAGCAGTTCGACAGGGAAACCTAACTATGGCTACACCTTC. Its translation: CASSSTGKPNYGYTF.

This rearrangement joins TRBV6-5 to TRBJ2-5; TRBD2 might be the D (5 bases). The CDR3 consists of 14 residues. V lost 5 bases, J lost 5 bases, and 15 bases lay in between. CDR1 and CDR2 (germline): MNHEY, SVGAGI. This CDR3 reads CASSNTLRGETQYF. The CDR3, as DNA: TGTGCCAGCAGTAACACCTTGAGAGGGGAGACCCAGTACTTC.

The V gene is TRBV10-3, the J gene TRBJ1-1; no reliable D call. The V and J ends lost 4 bases and 0 bases respectively, with 9 bases between them. Germline lookup yields CDR1 ENHRY and CDR2 SYGVKD. This CDR3 contains 14 residues. DNA of the CDR3: TGTGCCATCAGTGTGAGGGAAGTGAACACTGAAGCTTTCTTT. This translates into CAISVREVNTEAFF.

This clone was seen just once. The chain uses TRBV5-8 and TRBJ2-1; D possibly corresponds to TRBD1 (5 bases). This CDR3 has 17 amino acids. V lost 3 bases and J lost 0, with 16 bases in between. CDR1 is SGHTS, CDR2 YDEGEE, per germline. Written as DNA, the CDR3 is TGTGCCAGCAGCTGGCAAGGGGCGTCCAGCTCCTACAATGAGCAGTTCTTC. The encoded protein is CASSWQGASSSYNEQFF.

This sequence joins TRBV12-3 or TRBV12-4 and TRBJ2-3; no clear D. V was cut by 5 bases and J by 3 bases, with 9 bases left in between. The CDR3 length is 13 residues. The CDR3 loop reads CASSLRKTDTQYF. The CDR3 nucleotides are TGTGCCAGCAGTCTAAGAAAGACAGATACGCAGTATTTT.

Only one count was recorded for this clone. The rearrangement links TRBV5-1 to TRBJ2-7; TRBD2 matches 11 bases. The CDR3 is 15 residues long. Germline V gene data show CDR1 as SGHRS and CDR2 as YFSETQ. The junction had 7 bases not matched to a gene; V was cut back by 4 bases and J by 4 bases. CDR3 bases: TGCGCCAGCAGCCCTGGACTAGCGGGCCAATACGAGCAGTACTTC. This gives the protein CASSPGLAGQYEQYF.

The sample holds one count of this clone. The chain employs TRBV7-3 and TRBJ2-2, with TRBD2 as a possible D gene (6 bases). The ends were cut back, 6 bases at V and 5 bases at J, with 10 bases in the middle. Germline CDR1 SGHTA, CDR2 FQGTGA. The CDR3 runs to 13 residues. CDR3 loop: CASRAAGTGELFF. For the CDR3, the DNA is TGTGCCAGCAGGGCCGCGGGAACCGGGGAGCTGTTTTTT. Looking up the rest from reference TRBV7-3 and TRBJ2-2 gives the full variable domain: GAGVSQTPSNKVTEKGKYVELRCDPISGHTALYWYRQSLGQGPEFLIYFQGTGAADDSGLPNDRFFAVRPEGSVSTLKIQRTERGDSAVYLCASRAAGTGELFFGEGSRLTVL.

This sequence joins TRBV6-5 and TRBJ1-2; TRBD1 agrees at 8 bases. This CDR3 has 11 amino acids. V was clipped by 10 bases and J by 5 bases; unmatched bases: 3. Germline CDR1 reads MNHEY; CDR2 reads SVGAGI. DNA for the CDR3: TGTGCCACAGGGACAGGTTATGGCTACACCTTC. Its translation: CATGTGYGYTF.

The sample holds a few counts of this clone. The chain carries TRBV27 and TRBJ2-2, with 12 bases fitting TRBD2. Germline CDR1 reads MNHEY; CDR2 reads SMNVEV (reference sequence). The length of the CDR3 is 21 residues. The junction had 17 bases not matched to a gene; V was cut back by 6 bases and J by 0 bases. The CDR3 loop is CASRSSSSGGVQWSNTGELFF. DNA for the CDR3: TGTGCCAGCAGATCGAGTTCTAGCGGGGGGGTTCAATGGTCGAACACCGGGGAGCTGTTTTTT.

The gene calls are TRBV20-1 and TRBJ1-3; no clear D gene. This CDR3 spans 10 amino acids. V dropped 3 bases and J dropped 5 bases, with 2 bases sitting between them. Germline CDR1 is DFQATT and CDR2 is SNEGSKA (reference sequence). In nucleotides, the CDR3 is TGCAGTGCTAGCAGAAACACCATATATTTT. Its protein product is CSASRNTIYF.